What follows are 20 T cell receptor beta chains derived from one specimen sequenced in a study of T cell responses to AZD1222 COVID-19 vaccine. Libraries were prepared by immunoSEQ multiplex PCR; TCRdb keeps only in-frame clonotypes and omits some of them. This sample has about 130,000 clones, with approximately 94% found just once. This specimen was peripheral blood, taken on day 0 of AZD1222 vaccination. All receptors come from an adult in good health.

The chain joins TRBV11-2 to TRBJ2-7, with TRBD2 identical over 11 bases. Germline V gene data show CDR1 as SGHAT and CDR2 as FQNNGV. Trimming cost V 3 bases and J 4 bases; bases outside gene matches: 5. The CDR3 extends over 15 amino acids. The DNA for the CDR3 is TGTGCCAGCAGCTTGAATAGCGGGGGGGCTTACGAGCAGTACTTC. Translated: CASSLNSGGAYEQYF.

This chain links TRBV29-1 with TRBJ2-1, with D perhaps TRBD2 (6 bases). Trimming left V 0 bases short and J 3 bases short, with 9 bases between. CDR1 SQVTM and CDR2 ANQGSEA come from the germline V gene. CDR3 size: 14 residues. The CDR3 loop is CSVEDSGVYNEQFF. The CDR3 DNA reads as TGCAGCGTTGAAGACTCGGGGGTCTACAATGAGCAGTTCTTC.

This chain joins TRBV29-1 and TRBJ2-3; 14 bases line up with TRBD2. Germline trimming cut 5 bases from V and 1 base from J; bases unmatched to any gene: 2. Germline CDR1 is SQVTM and CDR2 is ANQGSEA. The CDR3 totals 15 residues. CDR3 coding DNA: TGCAGCGTTACGACTAGCGGGAGGGGCACAGATACGCAGTATTTT. As protein: CSVTTSGRGTDTQYF.

For this clone: Other nucleotide sequences from this sample produce the same CDR3. The CDR3: CASSSQGYTEAFF. The CDR3 DNA reads TGTGCCAGCAGCTCCCAGGGATACACTGAAGCTTTCTTT. This sequence joins TRBV7-2 and TRBJ1-1; weak D call: TRBD1 (5 bases). Trimming took off 4 bases at V and 3 bases at J, with 9 bases between the two ends. CDR3 length equals 13 residues. Germline V gene lookup returns CDR1 SGHTA and CDR2 FQGNSA. The variable domain in full, completed from reference TRBV7-2 and TRBJ1-1, reads GAGVSQSPSNKVTEKGKDVELRCDPISGHTALYWYRQSLGQGLEFLIYFQGNSAPDKSGLPSDRFSAERTGGSVSTLTIQRTQQEDSAVYLCASSSQGYTEAFFGQGTRLTVV.

The chain couples TRBV18 to TRBJ1-1; 8 bases match TRBD1. This CDR3 is built from 14 residues. The junction had 3 bases not matched to a gene; V was cut back by 5 bases and J by 1 base. Germline CDR1 reads KGHSH; CDR2 reads LQKENI. The CDR3 DNA follows: TGTGCCAGCTCAATTACAGGGGGGAACACTGAAGCTTTCTTT. Translating it yields CASSITGGNTEAFF.

CDR3 bases: TGTGCCAGCAGTGTCGAAACAGGGGGCACTGAAGCTTTCTTT. As protein: CASSVETGGTEAFF. The rearrangement joins TRBV5-4 to TRBJ1-1; 8 bases are a match to TRBD1. The length of the CDR3 is 14 residues. In germline, CDR1 is SGHNT, CDR2 YYREEE (reference sequence). J was trimmed by 4 bases and V by 5 bases; bases with no gene match: 7.

V usage is TRBV18 and J usage is TRBJ1-1, with 9 nucleotides matching TRBD1. The ends lost 3 bases at V and 4 bases at J; junction bases unmatched: 6. The CDR3 covers 15 residues. Germline-derived CDR1 and CDR2 are KGHSH and LQKENI. The CDR3 loop reads CASSPGTGGVTEAFF. DNA of the CDR3: TGTGCCAGCTCACCCGGAACAGGGGGCGTCACTGAAGCTTTCTTT. Combining the CDR3 with reference TRBV18 and TRBJ1-1 gives the whole variable domain NAGVMQNPRHLVRRRGQEARLRCSPMKGHSHVYWYRQLPEEGLKFMVYLQKENIIDESGMPKERFSAEFPKEGPSILRIQQVVRGDSAAYFCASSPGTGGVTEAFFGQGTRLTVV.

V usage is TRBV28 and J usage is TRBJ2-1; 9 nucleotides align to TRBD1. Losses at the gene ends were 2 bases for V and 7 bases for J; bases not matched to a gene: 18. The germline CDR1 and CDR2 sequences are MDHEN and SYDVKM. The CDR3 is 19 residues long. The CDR3 nucleotides read TGTGCCAGCAGTTTACCCATAATAGACGGGACAGGGAGGTGGAATGAGCAGTTCTTC. Amino acids: CASSLPIIDGTGRWNEQFF.

DNA of the CDR3: TGTGCCTGGAGTTTCGACAGGGGGAGGGAAAAACTGTTTTTT. It codes for CAWSFDRGREKLFF. The chain is built from TRBV30 and TRBJ1-4; 9 nucleotides line up with TRBD1. Germline V CDR1 and CDR2: GTSNPN, SVGIG (reference sequence). The CDR3 is made up of 14 amino acids. J gave up 8 bases and V 2 bases, and 6 bases lay outside the gene matches. The full variable domain, rest sourced from reference TRBV30 and TRBJ1-4, is SQTIHQWPATLVQPVGSPLSLECTVEGTSNPNLYWYRQAAGRGLQLLFYSVGIGQISSEVPQNLSASRPQDRQFILSSKKLLLSDSGFYLCAWSFDRGREKLFFGSGTQLSVL.

The chain has TRBV7-9 and TRBJ1-2; D call uncertain. Germline CDR1 SEHNR, CDR2 FQNEAQ (reference sequence). The CDR3 covers 14 residues. Trimming took off 5 bases at V and 1 base at J, with 11 bases between the two ends. The CDR3 DNA reads as TGTGCCAGCAGCCCCCCGGCGCTTAACTATGGCTACACCTTC. Protein product: CASSPPALNYGYTF.

The chain combines TRBV7-7 with TRBJ2-7, with 10 bases fitting TRBD1. V lost 5 bases and J lost 2; bases outside the gene matches: 6. The CDR3 loop spans 15 amino acids. CDR1 and CDR2 from the germline V gene are SSHAT and FNYEAQ (reference sequence). CDR3 region: CASSGRDRGPYEQYF. CDR3 nucleotides: TGTGCCAGCAGCGGCCGGGACAGGGGACCCTACGAGCAGTACTTC.

This chain uses TRBV11-2 with TRBJ2-7; D possibly corresponds to TRBD1 (7 bases). From germline, CDR1 is SGHAT and CDR2 FQNNGV. V was clipped by 6 bases and J by 6 bases, with 21 bases between them. This CDR3 is 15 amino acids long. CDR3 residues: CASRAGQSVLREQYF. The CDR3 DNA reads TGTGCCAGCAGGGCGGGACAGTCCGTTCTTCGCGAGCAGTACTTC.

The rearrangement uses TRBV24-1 and TRBJ2-1; 10 bases are shared with TRBD2. Trimming took 9 bases from V and 12 from J; bases not matched to a gene: 13. Germline V lookup: CDR1 KGHDR, CDR2 SFDVKD. This CDR3 has 14 amino acids. In nucleotides, the CDR3 is TGTGCCACCCTCCAGCGGGAGGGCACGGGGTGGCAGTTCTTC. This sequence encodes CATLQREGTGWQFF.

This clone has only one observation. The CDR3 DNA reads TGTGCCAGCAGCTTAAAGGAGTGGGAAGCTTTCTTT. It specifies CASSLKEWEAFF. The V gene is TRBV7-9, the J gene TRBJ1-1, with D unclear. The CDR3 loop spans 12 amino acids. The V gene lost 2 bases and the J gene lost 8 bases, with 9 bases spanning the gap. CDR1 SEHNR and CDR2 FQNEAQ come from the germline V gene (reference sequence).

With regard to this clone: One end of the junction varies from germline; a read error may be responsible. V and J are TRBV11-2 and TRBJ1-2; 8 bases align to TRBD1. Germline V lookup: CDR1 SGHAT, CDR2 FQNNGV. The CDR3 covers 11 residues. CDR3 sequence (DNA): TGTGCCAGCAGCAATCCGGGACAGGCCAACTTC. This encodes CASSNPGQANF. The full variable domain, its missing parts supplied by reference TRBV11-2 and TRBJ1-2, is EAGVAQSPRYKIIEKRQSVAFWCNPISGHATLYWYQQILGQGPKLLIQFQNNGVVDDSQLPKDRFSAERLKGVDSTLKIQPAKLEDSAVYLCASSNPGQANFGSGTRLTVV.

The genes are TRBV27 and TRBJ2-7, with 11 bases that match TRBD2. The CDR3 spans 16 residues. In germline, CDR1 is MNHEY, CDR2 SMNVEV (reference sequence). V shed 4 bases, J shed 3 bases, and the junction held 8 bases outside the gene matches. CDR3 loop: CASSSRSTSGSYEQYF. The CDR3 DNA follows: TGTGCCAGCAGTTCCCGGTCCACTAGCGGGAGCTACGAGCAGTACTTC.

V and J are TRBV5-4 and TRBJ1-1, with D perhaps matching TRBD1 (5 bases). Per germline, CDR1 SGHNT and CDR2 YYREEE (reference sequence). Trimming stripped 4 bases from V and 5 bases from J, with 18 bases between. The CDR3 covers 15 residues. The CDR3 DNA reads as TGTGCCAGCAGCCCCAGGGTAGGGTTCGGGACTGAAGCTTTCTTT. It yields the protein CASSPRVGFGTEAFF.

This clone showed up just once. This chain connects TRBV24-1 to TRBJ2-2, with TRBD1 identical over 9 bases. This CDR3 is built from 13 residues. The germline V gene encodes CDR1 KGHDR and CDR2 SFDVKD. V lost 10 bases and J lost 6; bases outside the gene matches: 5. CDR3 nucleotide sequence: TGTGCCACTTCGACAGGGGGAGCCGGGGAGCTGTTTTTT. It translates to CATSTGGAGELFF.

Notes on this clone: The sample holds other DNA sequences that translate to the same CDR3. CDR3 DNA sequence: TGTGCCACCAGTGATAGCAAACCCTCCTACAATGAGCAGTTCTTC. It translates to CATSDSKPSYNEQFF. V is TRBV24-1 and J is TRBJ2-1; D ambiguous. V was clipped by 3 bases and J by 0 bases, with 8 bases between them. The CDR3 is made up of 15 amino acids. Per the germline V gene, CDR1 is KGHDR and CDR2 is SFDVKD.

This chain uses TRBV21-1 with TRBJ1-4; the table gives TRBD1 as D, unverified against the DNA. TRBV21-1 is flagged as a pseudogene. This CDR3 region has 13 residues. This chain's CDR3 is CASTWQGDEKLFF. CDR3 DNA sequence: TGTGCCAGCACGTGGCAGGGGGATGAAAAACTGTTTTTT.